This is a list of T cell receptor beta chains from one sample in a study of identical twins. TCRdb called the 5' RACE reads again in MiXCR, with one record for every CDR3 protein. Among roughly 350,000 distinct CDR3 sequences listed, roughly 10% were seen once. Sequencing was performed on naive T cells sorted from blood. Receptors were obtained from a woman between 50 and 59 years old in good health. CDR3s include the opening cysteine and the closing phenylalanine or tryptophan. D genes are given only for firm matches. Rows may omit the clone size; those that give it use once, few, many or a size class.

j_call,d_call,v_call,clone_size,cdr3_aa,cdr3_nt
TRBJ2-1,TRBD2,TRBV6-5,many,CASSYSTVAGVFHEQFF,TGTGCCAGCAGTTACTCGACAGTCGCGGGAGTTTTCCATGAGCAGTTCTTC
TRBJ2-7,-,TRBV7-8,-,CASSKRTASYEQYF,TGTGCCAGCAGTAAAAGGACGGCCTCCTACGAGCAGTACTTC
TRBJ2-1,-,TRBV29-1,many,CSVEDRSMRGEQFF,TGCAGCGTTGAAGATCGGAGTATGCGGGGTGAGCAGTTCTTC
TRBJ2-1,TRBD2,TRBV7-2,-,CASSLGLAGAHDAEQFF,TGTGCCAGCAGCTTAGGACTAGCGGGAGCCCACGACGCTGAGCAGTTCTTC
TRBJ1-2,-,TRBV28,-,CASSYRSPSGYTF,TGTGCCAGCAGCTACAGGAGCCCGAGTGGCTACACCTTC
TRBJ1-6,-,TRBV7-6,-,CASSLGGGNNSPLHF,TGTGCCAGCAGCTTAGGTGGGGGGAATAATTCACCCCTCCACTTT
TRBJ2-3,-,TRBV2,few,CARRQESTDTQYF,TGTGCCAGGAGACAGGAGAGCACAGATACGCAGTATTTT
TRBJ2-3,-,TRBV20-1,few,CSARNPGVWTDTQYF,TGCAGTGCGCGGAACCCAGGGGTCTGGACAGATACGCAGTATTTT
TRBJ2-1,TRBD2,TRBV12-3/TRBV12-4,many,CASGTSGKYEQFF,TGTGCCAGCGGGACTAGTGGGAAGTATGAGCAGTTCTTC
TRBJ2-1,-,TRBV5-1,-,CASSLMGGGYNEQFF,TGCGCCAGCAGCTTGATGGGGGGCGGGTACAATGAGCAGTTCTTC
TRBJ2-1,TRBD1,TRBV12-3/TRBV12-4,-,CASSPGTDKNNEQFF,TGTGCCAGCAGCCCCGGGACAGATAAGAACAATGAGCAGTTCTTC
TRBJ2-1,TRBD2,TRBV7-8,-,CASSLREMASGMGYNEQFF,TGTGCCAGCAGCTTACGGGAGATGGCTAGCGGGATGGGCTACAATGAGCAGTTCTTC
TRBJ2-3,-,TRBV4-1,-,CASSLSGAIPDTQYF,TGCGCCAGCAGCCTATCCGGAGCGATCCCAGATACGCAGTATTTT
TRBJ2-7,TRBD2,TRBV11-2,-,CASSPGLADEQYF,TGTGCCAGCAGCCCCGGTCTAGCGGATGAGCAGTACTTC
TRBJ2-1,TRBD2,TRBV5-1,many,CASSLPAGDQFF,TGCGCCAGCAGCTTACCAGCGGGAGATCAGTTCTTC
TRBJ2-1,-,TRBV10-3,many,CAISDLWGQEQFF,TGTGCCATCAGTGATCTTTGGGGCCAGGAGCAGTTCTTC
TRBJ2-5,TRBD2,TRBV5-6,few,CASSLVSASGMVVETQYF,TGTGCCAGCAGCTTGGTTTCGGCTAGCGGGATGGTAGTTGAGACCCAGTACTTC
TRBJ2-3,TRBD2,TRBV10-2,once,CASSEGRSGGGTDTQYF,TGCGCCAGCAGTGAGGGCCGGAGCGGGGGGGGCACAGATACGCAGTATTTT
TRBJ2-5,TRBD2,TRBV25-1,few,CASSEWTSGETQYF,TGTGCCAGCAGTGAATGGACTAGCGGAGAGACCCAGTACTTC
TRBJ2-1,-,TRBV14,many,CASSRWRQNEQFF,TGTGCCAGCAGCCGTTGGCGGCAAAATGAGCAGTTCTTC
TRBJ2-3,-,TRBV7-2,many,CASSATSFGDTQYF,TGTGCCAGCAGCGCCACTAGTTTCGGAGATACGCAGTATTTT
TRBJ2-1,-,TRBV6-5,-,CASSPRTAHYNEQFF,TGTGCCAGCAGCCCTCGGACAGCCCATTACAATGAGCAGTTCTTC
TRBJ2-3,TRBD2,TRBV5-1,many,CASSGRTSGHTDTQYF,TGCGCCAGCAGCGGCCGAACTAGCGGCCACACAGATACGCAGTATTTT
TRBJ2-7,-,TRBV2,few,CASGGGLAESSYEQYF,TGTGCCAGCGGAGGGGGCCTAGCGGAAAGCTCCTACGAGCAGTACTTC
TRBJ2-3,-,TRBV20-1,-,CSASRAYGDTQYF,TGCAGTGCTAGTAGGGCGTACGGGGATACGCAGTATTTT
TRBJ1-2,-,TRBV12-3/TRBV12-4,few,CASTEGPTSGYTF,TGTGCCAGCACAGAGGGGCCTACCTCTGGCTACACCTTC
TRBJ2-1,-,TRBV7-2,few,CASSIGRMNEQFF,TGTGCCAGCAGCATAGGAAGGATGAATGAGCAGTTCTTC
TRBJ2-1,TRBD2,TRBV25-1,few,CASSVLAGGPHEQFF,TGTGCCAGCAGTGTTTTAGCGGGAGGGCCCCATGAGCAGTTCTTC
TRBJ1-1,TRBD1,TRBV5-1,-,CASSPGLGGRAEAFF,TGCGCCAGCAGCCCCGGCCTAGGGGGCAGAGCGGAAGCTTTCTTT
TRBJ2-5,-,TRBV6-5,-,CASSWGVVETQYF,TGTGCCAGCAGTTGGGGGGTAGTAGAGACCCAGTACTTC
TRBJ1-1,-,TRBV5-1,-,CASSLGINTEAFF,TGCGCCAGCAGCTTAGGGATTAACACTGAAGCTTTCTTT
TRBJ2-2,-,TRBV5-1,-,CARTVSNTGELFF,TGCGCCAGGACCGTCTCGAACACCGGGGAGCTGTTTTTT
TRBJ2-2,TRBD2,TRBV20-1,few,CSARDGGGRNTGELFF,TGCAGTGCTAGAGATGGAGGCGGGAGGAACACCGGGGAGCTGTTTTTT
TRBJ2-6,-,TRBV7-9,-,CASSRISLSAGANVLTF,TGTGCCAGCAGCCGGATTTCGTTATCCGCTGGGGCCAACGTCCTGACTTTC
TRBJ2-5,TRBD2,TRBV12-3/TRBV12-4,few,CASRLWGTSGSPQETQYF,TGTGCCAGCAGGTTATGGGGGACTAGCGGGAGCCCTCAAGAGACCCAGTACTTC
TRBJ2-1,TRBD2,TRBV9,-,CASSVRSGTSTNEQFF,TGTGCCAGCAGCGTAAGGTCCGGGACTAGCACCAATGAGCAGTTCTTC
TRBJ1-4,TRBD1,TRBV29-1,-,CSVSQGINEKLFF,TGCAGCGTTTCACAGGGGATTAATGAAAAACTGTTTTTT
TRBJ2-1,TRBD2,TRBV12-3/TRBV12-4,-,CASSLSGLAGYGEQFF,TGTGCCAGCAGTTTATCGGGACTAGCGGGATACGGTGAGCAGTTCTTC
TRBJ2-1,-,TRBV20-1,few,CSARGASHNEQFF,TGCAGTGCTAGAGGGGCTAGCCACAATGAGCAGTTCTTC
TRBJ2-2,-,TRBV18,few,CATAGADNTGELFF,TGTGCCACCGCCGGGGCGGACAACACCGGGGAGCTGTTTTTT
TRBJ2-1,TRBD2,TRBV5-5,many,CASSSPGTSGRSSYNEQFF,TGTGCCAGCAGCTCGCCTGGGACTAGCGGGAGGTCCTCCTACAATGAGCAGTTCTTC
TRBJ2-2,TRBD2,TRBV5-1,few,CASSHGLAGVTGELFF,TGCGCCAGCAGCCACGGACTAGCGGGAGTGACCGGGGAGCTGTTTTTT
TRBJ1-6,TRBD1,TRBV4-1,-,CASSQGGTANSPLHF,TGCGCCAGCAGCCAAGGCGGGACAGCTAATTCACCCCTCCACTTT
TRBJ2-1,-,TRBV5-4,many,CASSSMRSGNEQFF,TGTGCCAGCAGCTCGATGAGGTCCGGCAATGAGCAGTTCTTC
TRBJ2-7,-,TRBV5-1,few,CASSRGAYEQYF,TGCGCCAGCAGCAGGGGGGCCTACGAGCAGTACTTC
TRBJ1-2,TRBD1,TRBV11-1,few,CASSYGQGTGYTF,TGTGCCAGCAGCTACGGACAGGGAACTGGCTACACCTTC